This T cell receptor beta chain was sequenced for a study of molecular identifiers for immune sequencing clone quantification. Study-level results: Sizes of clones that are highly expanded could be underestimated (if identical TCR molecules share a barcode).

Both previously described methods and listed TCR primers were employed to make bulk TCR libraries. TCRdb itself ran the PCR reads through MiXCR, one entry per CDR3 protein. The sample lists just under 65,000 distinct CDR3 sequences, under 20% occurring once. Input for naive CD8 libraries was 20,000 to 1,000,000 sorted cells; the RNA fraction used was 10%, 30% or 50%. The germline V gene encodes CDR1 SGHAT and CDR2 FQNNGV. The CDR3 loop spans 14 amino acids. Deletions cut 2 bases from V and 2 bases from J, with 10 bases between. With respect to this clonotype: Its specificity is unknown.

Sequencing used naive CD8+ T cells from blood, with Jurkat cell RNA spiked in. Subset given: FACS-sorted CD8+CD4-CCR7+CD45RA+ naive T cells. The TCR was taken from a human donor in good health. Some libraries in this study had Jurkat cell RNA spiked in. This chain joins TRBV11-2 and TRBJ2-7; D uncertain. CDR3 sequence reads: CASSLLGITYEQYF. In nucleotides, the CDR3 is TGTGCCAGCAGCTTACTGGGTATCACCTACGAGCAGTACTTC.